A selection of T cell receptor beta chains follows, all from one sample in a study of radiation and T cells in renal cell carcinoma. Sequencing was performed with immunoSEQ multiplex PCR; in TCRdb, only in-frame clones are kept and a portion is missing. Among roughly 100,000 clones listed, over 75% were seen once. This material consisted of blood, taken from a patient whose treatment included radiotherapy and nephrectomy. All receptors come from a man aged 55 to 70 with renal cell carcinoma. Both conserved end residues are part of each CDR3. Each record gives: J gene, V gene, D gene, clone size, CDR3 protein, CDR3 DNA. D genes are given only for firm matches. Size is stated for part of the rows, as once, few or many counts, or as a class when the clone is expanded.

>TRBJ2-3|TRBV30|-|once
CAWSTGTADTQYF
TGTGCCTGGAGCACCGGTACGGCAGATACGCAGTATTTT
>TRBJ1-1|TRBV7-2|-|-
CASSPGANTEAFF
TGTGCCAGCAGCCCGGGTGCTAACACTGAAGCTTTCTTT
>TRBJ2-2|TRBV9|-|-
CASSVQAGNTGELFF
TGTGCCAGCAGCGTACAGGCTGGAAATACCGGGGAGCTGTTTTTT
>TRBJ1-2|TRBV6-1|TRBD1|-
CASSQGRDRGGYTF
TGTGCCAGCAGTCAAGGGCGGGACAGGGGTGGCTACACCTTC
>TRBJ2-7|TRBV5-5|TRBD1|-
CASSLRDRYYEQYF
TGTGCCAGCAGCCTCCGGGACAGATACTACGAGCAGTACTTC
>TRBJ1-2|TRBV27|TRBD1|-
CATIGQGGGYTF
TGTGCCACCATAGGACAGGGCGGAGGCTACACCTTC
>TRBJ1-1|TRBV5-1|-|once
CASSRGGEAFF
TGCGCCAGCAGCCGGGGAGGTGAAGCTTTCTTT
>TRBJ2-7|TRBV6-5|TRBD2|-
CASRAGRYEQYF
TGTGCCAGCAGAGCGGGAAGGTACGAGCAGTACTTC
>TRBJ1-3|TRBV9|-|-
CASSVDSGNTIYF
TGTGCCAGCAGCGTGGACTCTGGAAACACCATATATTTT
>TRBJ2-7|TRBV19|-|-
CASSEFFGDISYEQYF
TGTGCCAGTAGTGAGTTTTTCGGTGACATCTCCTACGAGCAGTACTTC
>TRBJ1-2|TRBV28|-|-
CASSLGPANYGYTF
TGTGCCAGCAGTTTAGGGCCAGCTAACTATGGCTACACCTTC
>TRBJ2-7|TRBV9|-|-
CASTLNEQYF
TGTGCCAGCACGTTGAACGAGCAGTACTTC
>TRBJ2-5|TRBV14|TRBD2|-
CASSLRLAGLGETQYF
TGTGCCAGCAGCCTTCGACTAGCGGGGTTAGGAGAGACCCAGTACTTC
>TRBJ2-2|TRBV28|-|-
CASSVQGPGELFF
TGTGCCAGCAGTGTTCAGGGGCCCGGGGAGCTGTTTTTT
>TRBJ2-7|TRBV7-9|-|-
CASSLNGRYYEQYF
TGTGCCAGCAGCTTAAATGGGCGGTACTACGAGCAGTACTTC
>TRBJ2-7|TRBV14|TRBD2|-
CASSPSRASGPRRYEQYF
TGTGCCAGCAGCCCCTCCAGGGCTAGCGGGCCCCGTAGGTACGAGCAGTACTTC
>TRBJ2-3|TRBV19|-|-
CASSWGKDTQYF
TGTGCCAGTAGTTGGGGGAAAGATACGCAGTATTTT
>TRBJ2-1|TRBV9|TRBD2|-
CASSVEPRASGNYNEQFF
TGTGCCAGCAGCGTAGAGCCCCGGGCTAGCGGGAACTACAATGAGCAGTTCTTC
>TRBJ2-3|TRBV7-9|-|-
CASSLVWDPSAPDTQYF
TGTGCCAGCAGCTTAGTGTGGGACCCAAGTGCACCAGATACGCAGTATTTT
>TRBJ2-7|TRBV6-5|-|-
CASSYSWGYEQYF
TGTGCCAGCAGTTACTCGTGGGGCTACGAGCAGTACTTC
>TRBJ2-1|TRBV29-1|-|-
CSGGARGTNEQFF
TGCAGCGGGGGGGCGAGGGGAACCAATGAGCAGTTCTTC
>TRBJ1-4|TRBV30|-|-
CAWRDGTPEEKLFF
TGTGCCTGGAGGGATGGGACGCCGGAGGAAAAACTGTTTTTT
>TRBJ2-3|TRBV19|TRBD2|-
CASSIAGGLTDTQYF
TGTGCCAGTAGTATAGCGGGAGGACTCACAGATACGCAGTATTTT
>TRBJ1-1|TRBV7-8|-|-
CASSSYKANTEAFF
TGTGCCAGCAGCTCCTACAAGGCGAACACTGAAGCTTTCTTT
>TRBJ2-7|TRBV18|TRBD1|-
CASSLGDRVLHEQYF
TGTGCCAGCTCACTAGGGGACAGGGTACTGCACGAGCAGTACTTC
>TRBJ1-1|TRBV5-6|-|once
CASSLEGELGDTEAFF
TGTGCCAGCAGCTTGGAAGGGGAATTAGGTGACACTGAAGCTTTCTTT
>TRBJ2-1|TRBV19|-|-
CASSIQGGYNEQFF
TGTGCCAGTAGCATTCAGGGGGGTTACAATGAGCAGTTCTTC
>TRBJ2-3|TRBV7-2|TRBD2|-
CASSPGTSGVRPTDTQYF
TGTGCCAGCAGCCCGGGGACTAGCGGGGTACGCCCCACAGATACGCAGTATTTT
>TRBJ1-4|TRBV4-3|TRBD1|-
CASSHRTGREKLFF
TGCGCCAGCAGCCACCGGACAGGCCGGGAAAAACTGTTTTTT
>TRBJ2-1|TRBV4-1|-|-
CASSQPAQGFEQFF
TGCGCCAGCAGCCAGCCGGCCCAGGGCTTTGAGCAGTTCTTC
>TRBJ1-1|TRBV28|-|-
CASTYGRVGFFGTEAFF
TGTGCCAGCACCTACGGAAGGGTCGGGTTTTTTGGCACTGAAGCTTTCTTT
>TRBJ1-4|TRBV19|TRBD1|-
CASAGQGNEKLFF
TGTGCCTCAGCCGGACAGGGCAATGAAAAACTGTTTTTT
>TRBJ2-5|TRBV10-2|-|-
CASRQSPQETQYF
TGCGCCAGCAGACAGTCGCCCCAAGAGACCCAGTACTTC
>TRBJ1-3|TRBV12-5|-|many
CASGFTGGSGNTIYF
TGTGCTAGTGGTTTTACAGGAGGCTCTGGAAACACCATATATTTT
>TRBJ2-2|TRBV19|TRBD2|-
CASSIRGSGSRTGELFF
TGTGCCAGTAGTATAAGGGGGAGCGGGAGTCGTACCGGGGAGCTGTTTTTT
>TRBJ1-2|TRBV6-5|TRBD1|once
CASSKGDRESGYTF
TGTGCCAGCAGTAAGGGGGACAGGGAGTCTGGCTACACCTTC
>TRBJ2-3|TRBV19|TRBD1|-
CASSPRTGGKTDTQYF
TGTGCCAGTAGTCCTAGGACAGGGGGGAAGACAGATACGCAGTATTTT
>TRBJ2-2|TRBV28|-|once
CASSYAGDTGELFF
TGTGCCAGCAGTTACGCAGGGGACACCGGGGAGCTGTTTTTT
>TRBJ2-5|TRBV7-2|-|-
CASSPPLEGDQETQYF
TGTGCCAGCAGCCCACCGTTGGAGGGGGACCAAGAGACCCAGTACTTC
>TRBJ2-7|TRBV14|-|-
CASSPPSYLGAARHEQYF
TGTGCCAGCAGCCCGCCCTCCTATCTAGGCGCCGCCCGCCACGAGCAGTACTTC
>TRBJ2-1|TRBV5-1|TRBD1|-
CASSETGSLDEQFF
TGCGCCAGCAGCGAGACAGGGTCCCTCGATGAGCAGTTCTTC